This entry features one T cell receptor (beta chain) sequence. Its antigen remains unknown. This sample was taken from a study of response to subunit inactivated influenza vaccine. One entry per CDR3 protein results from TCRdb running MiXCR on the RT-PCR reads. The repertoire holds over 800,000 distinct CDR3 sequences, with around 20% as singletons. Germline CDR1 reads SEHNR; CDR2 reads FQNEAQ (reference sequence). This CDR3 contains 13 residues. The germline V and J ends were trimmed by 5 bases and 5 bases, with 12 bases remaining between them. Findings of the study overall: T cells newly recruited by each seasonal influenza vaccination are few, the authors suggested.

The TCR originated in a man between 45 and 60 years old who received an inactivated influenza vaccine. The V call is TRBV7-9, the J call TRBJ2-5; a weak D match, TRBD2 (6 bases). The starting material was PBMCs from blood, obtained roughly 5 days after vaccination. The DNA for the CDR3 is TGTGCCAGCAGCCAGGCTGCGGGGGAGACCCAGTACTTC. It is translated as CASSQAAGETQYF.